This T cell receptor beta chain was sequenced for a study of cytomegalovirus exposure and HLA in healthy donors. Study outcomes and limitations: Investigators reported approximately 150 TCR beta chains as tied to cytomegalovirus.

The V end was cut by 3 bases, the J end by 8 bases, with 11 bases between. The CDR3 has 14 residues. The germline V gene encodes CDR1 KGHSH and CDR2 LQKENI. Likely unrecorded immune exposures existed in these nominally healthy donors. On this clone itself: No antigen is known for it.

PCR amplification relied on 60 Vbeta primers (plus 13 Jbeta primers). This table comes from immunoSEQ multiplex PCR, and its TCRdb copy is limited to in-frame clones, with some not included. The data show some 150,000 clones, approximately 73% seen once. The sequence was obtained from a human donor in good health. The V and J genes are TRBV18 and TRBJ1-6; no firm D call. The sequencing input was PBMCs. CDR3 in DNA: TGTGCCAGCTCACCGGGAGTCGGTGATTCACCCCTCCACTTT. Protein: CASSPGVGDSPLHF.